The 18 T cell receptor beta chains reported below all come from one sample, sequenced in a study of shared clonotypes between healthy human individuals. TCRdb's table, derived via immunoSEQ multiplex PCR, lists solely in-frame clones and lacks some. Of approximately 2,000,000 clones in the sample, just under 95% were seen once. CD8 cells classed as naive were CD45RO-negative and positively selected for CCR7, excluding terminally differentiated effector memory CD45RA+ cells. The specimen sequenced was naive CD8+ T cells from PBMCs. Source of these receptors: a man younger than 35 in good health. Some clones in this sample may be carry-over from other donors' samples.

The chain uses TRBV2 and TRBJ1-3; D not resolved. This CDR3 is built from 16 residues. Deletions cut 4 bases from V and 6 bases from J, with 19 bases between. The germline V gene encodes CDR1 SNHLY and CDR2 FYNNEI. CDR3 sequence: CASSVLGEGNENTIYF. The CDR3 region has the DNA TGTGCCAGCAGTGTGCTCGGGGAGGGAAACGAAAACACCATATATTTT.

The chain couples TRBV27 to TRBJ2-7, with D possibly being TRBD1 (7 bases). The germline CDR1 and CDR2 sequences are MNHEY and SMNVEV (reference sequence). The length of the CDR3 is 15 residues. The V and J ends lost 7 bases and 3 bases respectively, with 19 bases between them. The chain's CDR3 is CASKDSGGSGYEQYF. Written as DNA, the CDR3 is TGTGCCAGCAAGGACTCAGGGGGGTCAGGCTACGAGCAGTACTTC.

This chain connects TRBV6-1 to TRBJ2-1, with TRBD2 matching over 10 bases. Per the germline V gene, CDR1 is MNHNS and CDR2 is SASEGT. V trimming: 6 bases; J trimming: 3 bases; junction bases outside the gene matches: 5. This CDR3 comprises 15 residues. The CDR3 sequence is CASRRTSGNYNEQFF. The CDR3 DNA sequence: TGTGCCAGCAGGCGGACTAGCGGAAACTACAATGAGCAGTTCTTC.

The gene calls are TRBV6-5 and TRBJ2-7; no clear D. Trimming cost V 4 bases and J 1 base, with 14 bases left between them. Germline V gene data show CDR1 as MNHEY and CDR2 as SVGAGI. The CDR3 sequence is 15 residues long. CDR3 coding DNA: TGTGCCAGCAGTTTGTTGGCGGAGAGGTCCTACGAGCAGTACTTC. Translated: CASSLLAERSYEQYF.

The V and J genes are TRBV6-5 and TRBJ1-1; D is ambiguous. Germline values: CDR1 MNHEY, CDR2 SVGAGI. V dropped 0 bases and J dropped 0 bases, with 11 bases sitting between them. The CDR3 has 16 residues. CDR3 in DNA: TGTGCCAGCAGTTACTCGGGTATAACGATGAACACTGAAGCTTTCTTT. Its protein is CASSYSGITMNTEAFF.

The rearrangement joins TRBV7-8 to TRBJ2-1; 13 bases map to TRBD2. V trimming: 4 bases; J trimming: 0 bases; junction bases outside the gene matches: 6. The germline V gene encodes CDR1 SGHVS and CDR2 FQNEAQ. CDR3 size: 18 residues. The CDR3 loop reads CASSWGLAGSGSYNEQFF. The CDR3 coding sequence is TGTGCCAGCAGCTGGGGACTAGCGGGATCCGGCTCCTACAATGAGCAGTTCTTC. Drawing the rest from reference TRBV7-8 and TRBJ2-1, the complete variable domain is GAGVSQSPRYKVAKRGQDVALRCDPISGHVSLFWYQQALGQGPEFLTYFQNEAQLDKSGLPSDRFFAERPEGSVSTLKIQRTQQEDSAVYLCASSWGLAGSGSYNEQFFGPGTRLTVL.

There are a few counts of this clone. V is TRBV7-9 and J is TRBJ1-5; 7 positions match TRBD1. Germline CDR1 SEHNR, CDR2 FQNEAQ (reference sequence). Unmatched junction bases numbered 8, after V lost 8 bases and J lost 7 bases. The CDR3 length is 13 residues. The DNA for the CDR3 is TGTGCCAGCCAGGACAGGCCTGGCCAGCCCCAGCATTTT. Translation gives CASQDRPGQPQHF.

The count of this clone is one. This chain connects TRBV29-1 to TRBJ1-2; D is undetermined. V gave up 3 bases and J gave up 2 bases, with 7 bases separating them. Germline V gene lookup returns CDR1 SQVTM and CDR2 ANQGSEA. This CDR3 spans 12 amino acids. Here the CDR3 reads CSVDAGNYGYTF. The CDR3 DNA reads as TGCAGCGTTGATGCGGGGAACTATGGCTACACCTTC.

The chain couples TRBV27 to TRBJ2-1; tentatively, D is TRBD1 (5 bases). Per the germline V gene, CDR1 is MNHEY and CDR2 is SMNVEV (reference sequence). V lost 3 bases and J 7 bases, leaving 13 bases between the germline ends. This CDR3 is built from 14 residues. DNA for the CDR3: TGTGCCAGCAGTTTTCGTGGGGCCGAGAATGAGCAGTTCTTC. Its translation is CASSFRGAENEQFF.

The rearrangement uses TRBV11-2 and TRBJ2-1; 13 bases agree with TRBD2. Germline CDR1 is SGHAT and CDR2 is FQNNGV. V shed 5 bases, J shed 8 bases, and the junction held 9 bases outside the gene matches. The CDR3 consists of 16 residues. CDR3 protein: CASSPQGLAGADEQFF. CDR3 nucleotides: TGTGCCAGCAGCCCTCAAGGACTAGCGGGAGCGGATGAGCAGTTCTTC. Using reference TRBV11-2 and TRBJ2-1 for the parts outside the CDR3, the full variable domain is EAGVAQSPRYKIIEKRQSVAFWCNPISGHATLYWYQQILGQGPKLLIQFQNNGVVDDSQLPKDRFSAERLKGVDSTLKIQPAKLEDSAVYLCASSPQGLAGADEQFFGPGTRLTVL.

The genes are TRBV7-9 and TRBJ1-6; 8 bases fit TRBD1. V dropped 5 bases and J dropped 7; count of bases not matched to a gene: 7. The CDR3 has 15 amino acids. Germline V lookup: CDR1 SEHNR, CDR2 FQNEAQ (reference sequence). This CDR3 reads CASSPRTGPNSPLHF. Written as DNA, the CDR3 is TGTGCCAGCAGCCCCCGGACAGGGCCAAATTCACCCCTCCACTTT.

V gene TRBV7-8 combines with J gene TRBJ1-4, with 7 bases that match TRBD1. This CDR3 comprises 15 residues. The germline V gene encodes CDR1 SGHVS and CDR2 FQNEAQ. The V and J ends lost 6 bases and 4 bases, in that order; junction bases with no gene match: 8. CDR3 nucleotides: TGTGCCAGCAGGCCCGGGACAGAGGTTAATGAAAAACTGTTTTTT. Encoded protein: CASRPGTEVNEKLFF.

CDR3 sequence reads: CASSVAWASGANVLTF. The DNA of the CDR3 is TGTGCCAGCAGCGTAGCGTGGGCGTCTGGGGCCAACGTCCTGACTTTC. The chain employs TRBV9 and TRBJ2-6; D remains unclear. With 0 bases removed from V and 1 base from J, the gap between germline ends came to 8 bases. CDR3 length: 16 residues. Germline V gene sequence: CDR1 SGDLS, CDR2 YYNGEE. Complete variable domain (other parts from reference TRBV9 and TRBJ2-6): DSGVTQTPKHLITATGQRVTLRCSPRSGDLSVYWYQQSLDQGLQFLIQYYNGEERAKGNILERFSAQQFPDLHSELNLSSLELGDSALYFCASSVAWASGANVLTFGAGSRLTVL.

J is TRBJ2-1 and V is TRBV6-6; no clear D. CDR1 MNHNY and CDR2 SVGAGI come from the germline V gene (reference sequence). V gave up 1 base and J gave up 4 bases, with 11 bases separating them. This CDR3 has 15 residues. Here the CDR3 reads CASSYYGSTYNEQFF. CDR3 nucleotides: TGTGCCAGCAGTTACTATGGGTCTACGTACAATGAGCAGTTCTTC.

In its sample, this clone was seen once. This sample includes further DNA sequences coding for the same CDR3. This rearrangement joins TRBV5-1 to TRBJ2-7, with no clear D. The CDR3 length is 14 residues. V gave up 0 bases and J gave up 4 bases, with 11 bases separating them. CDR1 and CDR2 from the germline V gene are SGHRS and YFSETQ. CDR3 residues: CASSLVRGSYEQYF. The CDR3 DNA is TGCGCCAGCAGCTTGGTTCGTGGTAGTTACGAGCAGTACTTC.

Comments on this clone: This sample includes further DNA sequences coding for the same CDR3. The CDR3 DNA follows: TGTGCCAGCAGTGGGGGGGGTACTGAAGCTTTCTTT. It codes for CASSGGGTEAFF. The J gene is TRBJ1-1, the V gene TRBV25-1; TRBD1 is a possible D gene (5 bases). Trimming removed 4 bases at V and 5 bases at J, with 8 bases between. This CDR3 comprises 12 residues. Germline V CDR1 and CDR2: MGHDK, SYGVNS.

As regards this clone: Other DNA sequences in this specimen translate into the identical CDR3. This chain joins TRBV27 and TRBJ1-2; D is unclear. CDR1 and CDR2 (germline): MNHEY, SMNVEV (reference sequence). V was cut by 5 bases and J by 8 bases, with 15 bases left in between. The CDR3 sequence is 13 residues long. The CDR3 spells CASSPRVGYGYTF. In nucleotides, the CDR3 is TGTGCCAGCAGTCCCCGCGTGGGGTACGGCTACACCTTC.

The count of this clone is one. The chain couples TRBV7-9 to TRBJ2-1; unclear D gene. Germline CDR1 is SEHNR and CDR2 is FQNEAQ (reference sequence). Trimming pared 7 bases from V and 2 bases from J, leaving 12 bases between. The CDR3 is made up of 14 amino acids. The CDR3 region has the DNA TGTGCCAGCACAGGTGTTATCGCCTACAATGAGCAGTTCTTC. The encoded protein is CASTGVIAYNEQFF.